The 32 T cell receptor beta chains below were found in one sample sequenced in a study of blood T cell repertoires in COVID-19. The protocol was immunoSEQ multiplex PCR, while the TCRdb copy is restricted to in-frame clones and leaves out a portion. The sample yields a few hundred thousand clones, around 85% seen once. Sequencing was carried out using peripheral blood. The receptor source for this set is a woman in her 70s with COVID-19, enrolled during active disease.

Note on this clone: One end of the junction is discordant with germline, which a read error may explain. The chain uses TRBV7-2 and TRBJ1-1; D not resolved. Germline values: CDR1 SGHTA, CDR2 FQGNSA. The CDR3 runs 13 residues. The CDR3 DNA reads TGTGCCAGCAGTTTAGTCGCCCTCACTGGAGCTTTCTTT. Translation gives CASSLVALTGAFF.

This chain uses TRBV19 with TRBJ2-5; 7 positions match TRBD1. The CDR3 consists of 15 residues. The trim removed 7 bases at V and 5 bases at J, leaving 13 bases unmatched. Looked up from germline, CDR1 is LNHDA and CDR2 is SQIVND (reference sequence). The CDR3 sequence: CASTSTRGGRETQYF. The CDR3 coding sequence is TGTGCCAGTACTTCCACCCGAGGGGGCCGGGAGACCCAGTACTTC.

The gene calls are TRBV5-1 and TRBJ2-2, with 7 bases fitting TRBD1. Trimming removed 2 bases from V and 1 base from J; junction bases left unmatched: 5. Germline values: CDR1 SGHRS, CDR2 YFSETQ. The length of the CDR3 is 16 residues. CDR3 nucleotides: TGCGCCAGCAGCTTCACTGGGACAGTGAACACCGGGGAGCTGTTTTTT. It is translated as CASSFTGTVNTGELFF. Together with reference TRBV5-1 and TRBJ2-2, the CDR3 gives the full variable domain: KAGVTQTPRYLIKTRGQQVTLSCSPISGHRSVSWYQQTPGQGLQFLFEYFSETQRNKGNFPGRFSGRQFSNSRSEMNVSTLELGDSALYLCASSFTGTVNTGELFFGEGSRLTVL.

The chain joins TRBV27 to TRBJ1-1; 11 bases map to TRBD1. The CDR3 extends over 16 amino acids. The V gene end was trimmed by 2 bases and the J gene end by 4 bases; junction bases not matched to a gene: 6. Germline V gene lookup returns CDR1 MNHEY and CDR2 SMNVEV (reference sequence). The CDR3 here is CASSLILGQGATEAFF. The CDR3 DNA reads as TGTGCCAGCAGTTTAATCCTAGGACAGGGGGCCACTGAAGCTTTCTTT.

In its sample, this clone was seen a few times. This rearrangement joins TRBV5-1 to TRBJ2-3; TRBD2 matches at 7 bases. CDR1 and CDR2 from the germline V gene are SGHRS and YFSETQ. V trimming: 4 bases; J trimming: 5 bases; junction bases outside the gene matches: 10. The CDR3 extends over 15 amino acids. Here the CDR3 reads CASSPEGRGIDTQYF. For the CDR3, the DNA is TGCGCCAGCAGCCCGGAGGGGAGGGGAATAGATACGCAGTATTTT. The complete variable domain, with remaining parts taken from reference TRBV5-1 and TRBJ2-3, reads KAGVTQTPRYLIKTRGQQVTLSCSPISGHRSVSWYQQTPGQGLQFLFEYFSETQRNKGNFPGRFSGRQFSNSRSEMNVSTLELGDSALYLCASSPEGRGIDTQYFGPGTRLTVL.

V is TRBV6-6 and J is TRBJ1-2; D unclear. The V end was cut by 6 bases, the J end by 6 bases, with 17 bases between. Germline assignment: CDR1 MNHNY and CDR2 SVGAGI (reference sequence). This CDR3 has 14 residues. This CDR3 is CASSPPTGFNGYTF. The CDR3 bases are TGTGCCAGCAGCCCGCCTACCGGTTTTAATGGCTACACCTTC.

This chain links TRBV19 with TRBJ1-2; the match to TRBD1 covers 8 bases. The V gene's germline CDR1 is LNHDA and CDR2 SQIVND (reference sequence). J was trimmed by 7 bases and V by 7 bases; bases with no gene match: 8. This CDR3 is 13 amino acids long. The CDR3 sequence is CASIPGQGSGYTF. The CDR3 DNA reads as TGTGCCAGTATCCCAGGACAGGGTAGTGGCTACACCTTC.

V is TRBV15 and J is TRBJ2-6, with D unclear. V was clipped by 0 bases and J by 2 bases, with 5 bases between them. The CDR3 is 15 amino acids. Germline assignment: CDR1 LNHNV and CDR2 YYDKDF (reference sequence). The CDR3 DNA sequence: TGTGCCACCAGCAGAGATAATACTGGGGCCAACGTCCTGACTTTC. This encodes CATSRDNTGANVLTF.

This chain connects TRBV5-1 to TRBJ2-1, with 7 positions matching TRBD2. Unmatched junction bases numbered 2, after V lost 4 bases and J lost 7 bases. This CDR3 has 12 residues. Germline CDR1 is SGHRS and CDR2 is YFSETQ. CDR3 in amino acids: CASSQLANEQFF. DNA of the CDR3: TGCGCCAGCAGCCAACTAGCGAATGAGCAGTTCTTC.

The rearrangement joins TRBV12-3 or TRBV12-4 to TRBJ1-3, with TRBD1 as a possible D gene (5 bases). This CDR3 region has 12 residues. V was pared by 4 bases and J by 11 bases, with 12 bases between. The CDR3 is CASSSQGSAIYF. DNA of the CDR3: TGTGCCAGCAGTTCCCAGGGTTCCGCCATATATTTT.

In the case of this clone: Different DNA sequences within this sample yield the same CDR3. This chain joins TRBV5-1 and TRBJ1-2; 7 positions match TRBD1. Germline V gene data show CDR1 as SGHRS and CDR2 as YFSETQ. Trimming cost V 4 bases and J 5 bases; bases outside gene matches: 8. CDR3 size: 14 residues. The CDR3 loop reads CASSLDRAGYGYTF. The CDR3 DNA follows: TGCGCCAGCAGCCTAGACAGGGCGGGGTATGGCTACACCTTC.

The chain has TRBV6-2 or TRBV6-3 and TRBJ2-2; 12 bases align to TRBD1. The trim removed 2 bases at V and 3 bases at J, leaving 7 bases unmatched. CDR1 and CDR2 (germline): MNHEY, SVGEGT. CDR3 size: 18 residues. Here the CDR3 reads CASSYPGQGAFDTGELFF. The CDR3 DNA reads TGTGCCAGCAGTTACCCGGGACAGGGGGCTTTCGACACCGGGGAGCTGTTTTTT.

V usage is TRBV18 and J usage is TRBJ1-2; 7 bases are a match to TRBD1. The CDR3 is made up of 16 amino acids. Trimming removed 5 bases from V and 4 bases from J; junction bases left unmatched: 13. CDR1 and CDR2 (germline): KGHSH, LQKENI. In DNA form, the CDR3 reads TGTGCCAGCTCAACGACGGACAGGCCGCATGGCTATGGCTACACCTTC. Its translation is CASSTTDRPHGYGYTF.

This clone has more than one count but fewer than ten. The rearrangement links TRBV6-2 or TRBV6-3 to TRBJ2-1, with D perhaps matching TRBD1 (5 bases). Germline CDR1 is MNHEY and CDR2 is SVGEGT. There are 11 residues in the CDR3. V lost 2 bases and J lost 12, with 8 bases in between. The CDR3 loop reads CASSYRGGQFF. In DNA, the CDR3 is TGTGCCAGCAGTTACAGGGGCGGGCAGTTCTTC.

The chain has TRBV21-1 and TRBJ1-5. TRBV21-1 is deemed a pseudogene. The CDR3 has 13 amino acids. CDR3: CASIPKRVQPQHF. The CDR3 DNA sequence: TGTGCCAGCATCCCCAAGAGGGTCCAGCCCCAGCATTTT.

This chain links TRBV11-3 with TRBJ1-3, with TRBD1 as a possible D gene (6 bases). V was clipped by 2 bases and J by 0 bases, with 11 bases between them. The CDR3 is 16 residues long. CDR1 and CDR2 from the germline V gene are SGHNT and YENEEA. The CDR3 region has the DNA TGTGCCAGCAGCTTATCGGGGGGCCCCTCTGGAAACACCATATATTTT. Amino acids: CASSLSGGPSGNTIYF. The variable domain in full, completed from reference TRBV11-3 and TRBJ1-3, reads EAGVVQSPRYKIIEKKQPVAFWCNPISGHNTLYWYLQNLGQGPELLIRYENEEAVDDSQLPKDRFSAERLKGVDSTLKIQPAELGDSAVYLCASSLSGGPSGNTIYFGEGSWLTVV.

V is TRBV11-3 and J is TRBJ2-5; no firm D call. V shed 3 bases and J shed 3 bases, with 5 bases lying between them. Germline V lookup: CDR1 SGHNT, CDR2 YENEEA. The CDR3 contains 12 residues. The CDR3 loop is CASSFVEETQYF. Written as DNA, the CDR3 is TGTGCCAGCAGCTTCGTCGAAGAGACCCAGTACTTC.

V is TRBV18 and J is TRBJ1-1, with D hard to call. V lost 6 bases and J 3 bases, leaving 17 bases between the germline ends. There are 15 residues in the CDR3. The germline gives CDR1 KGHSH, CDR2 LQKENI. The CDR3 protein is CASSASYLVDTEAFF. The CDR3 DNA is TGTGCCAGCTCCGCATCTTACTTAGTTGACACTGAAGCTTTCTTT.

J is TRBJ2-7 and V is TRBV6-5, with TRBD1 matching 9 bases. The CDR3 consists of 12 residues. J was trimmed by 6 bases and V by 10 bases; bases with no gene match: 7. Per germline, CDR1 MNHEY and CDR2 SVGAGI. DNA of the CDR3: TGTGCCACGGAAACAGGGGGCGTCGAGCAGTACTTC. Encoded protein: CATETGGVEQYF.

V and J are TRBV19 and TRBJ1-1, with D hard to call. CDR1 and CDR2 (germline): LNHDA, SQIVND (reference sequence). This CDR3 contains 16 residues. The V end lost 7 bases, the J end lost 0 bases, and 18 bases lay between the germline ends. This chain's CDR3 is CASTGLFFSMNTEAFF. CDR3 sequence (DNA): TGTGCCAGTACGGGGTTGTTCTTTTCTATGAACACTGAAGCTTTCTTT.

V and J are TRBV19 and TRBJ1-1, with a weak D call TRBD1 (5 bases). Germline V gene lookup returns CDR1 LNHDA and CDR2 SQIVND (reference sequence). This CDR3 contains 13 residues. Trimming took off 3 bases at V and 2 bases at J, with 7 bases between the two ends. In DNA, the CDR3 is TGTGCCAGTAGTATGGGACTAAACACTGAAGCTTTCTTT. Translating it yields CASSMGLNTEAFF.

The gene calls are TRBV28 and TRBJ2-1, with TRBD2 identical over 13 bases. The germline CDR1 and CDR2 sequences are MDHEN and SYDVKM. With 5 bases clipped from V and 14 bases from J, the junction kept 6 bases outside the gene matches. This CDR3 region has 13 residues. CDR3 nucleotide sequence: TGTGCCAGCAGTGCAGGACTAGCGGGAGTAGAGTTCTTC. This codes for CASSAGLAGVEFF.

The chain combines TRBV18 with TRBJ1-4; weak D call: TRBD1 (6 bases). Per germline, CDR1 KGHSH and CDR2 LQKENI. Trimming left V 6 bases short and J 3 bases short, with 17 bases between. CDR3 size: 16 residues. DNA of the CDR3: TGTGCCAGCTCGCCGTCCCGACAGGATTCTAATGAAAAACTGTTTTTT. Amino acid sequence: CASSPSRQDSNEKLFF.

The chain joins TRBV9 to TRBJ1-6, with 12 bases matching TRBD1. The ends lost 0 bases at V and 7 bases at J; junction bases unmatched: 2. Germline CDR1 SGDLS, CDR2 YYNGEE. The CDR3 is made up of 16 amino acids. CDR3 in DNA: TGTGCCAGCAGCGTAGGGGACAGGGGGCAGAATTCACCCCTCCACTTT. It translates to CASSVGDRGQNSPLHF.

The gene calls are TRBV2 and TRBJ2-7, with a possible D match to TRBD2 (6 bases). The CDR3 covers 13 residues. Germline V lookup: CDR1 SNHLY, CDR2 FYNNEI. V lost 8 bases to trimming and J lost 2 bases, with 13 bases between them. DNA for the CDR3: TGTGCCAGCTCGGGGGACTCCGCCTACGAGCAGTACTTC. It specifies CASSGDSAYEQYF.

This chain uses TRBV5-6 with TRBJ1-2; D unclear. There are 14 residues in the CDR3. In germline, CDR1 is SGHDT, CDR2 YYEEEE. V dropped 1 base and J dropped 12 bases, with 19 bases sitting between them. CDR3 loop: CASSLQHPTVFHTF. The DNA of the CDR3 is TGTGCCAGCAGCTTGCAACACCCCACCGTGTTTCACACCTTC.

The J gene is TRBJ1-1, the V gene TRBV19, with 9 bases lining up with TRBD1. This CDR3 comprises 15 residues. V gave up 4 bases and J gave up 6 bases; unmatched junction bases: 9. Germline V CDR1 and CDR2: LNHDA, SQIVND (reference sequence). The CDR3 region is CASSNLGQGRAEAFF. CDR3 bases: TGTGCCAGTAGTAACCTCGGACAGGGGAGGGCTGAAGCTTTCTTT.

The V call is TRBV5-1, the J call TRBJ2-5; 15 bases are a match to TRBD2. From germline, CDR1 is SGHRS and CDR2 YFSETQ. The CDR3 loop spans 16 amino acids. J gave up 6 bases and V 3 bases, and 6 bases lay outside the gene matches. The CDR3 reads CASSSGLAGGPKTQYF. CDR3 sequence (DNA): TGCGCCAGCAGCTCGGGACTAGCGGGAGGTCCGAAGACCCAGTACTTC.

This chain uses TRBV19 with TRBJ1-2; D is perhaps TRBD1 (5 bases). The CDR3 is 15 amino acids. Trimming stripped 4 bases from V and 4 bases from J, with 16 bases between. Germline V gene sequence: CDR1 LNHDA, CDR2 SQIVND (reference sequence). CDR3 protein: CASSRGRQRGYGYTF. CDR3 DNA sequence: TGTGCCAGTAGTAGGGGAAGACAGAGAGGCTATGGCTACACCTTC. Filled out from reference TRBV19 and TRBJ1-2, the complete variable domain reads DGGITQSPKYLFRKEGQNVTLSCEQNLNHDAMYWYRQDPGQGLRLIYYSQIVNDFQKGDIAEGYSVSREKKESFPLTVTSAQKNPTAFYLCASSRGRQRGYGYTFGSGTRLTVV.

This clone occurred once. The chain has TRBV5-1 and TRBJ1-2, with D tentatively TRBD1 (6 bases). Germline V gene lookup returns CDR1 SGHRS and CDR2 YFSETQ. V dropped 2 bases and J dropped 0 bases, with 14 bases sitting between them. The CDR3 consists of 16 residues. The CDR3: CASSFVTGSANYGYTF. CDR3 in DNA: TGCGCCAGCAGCTTCGTGACAGGTTCAGCTAACTATGGCTACACCTTC.

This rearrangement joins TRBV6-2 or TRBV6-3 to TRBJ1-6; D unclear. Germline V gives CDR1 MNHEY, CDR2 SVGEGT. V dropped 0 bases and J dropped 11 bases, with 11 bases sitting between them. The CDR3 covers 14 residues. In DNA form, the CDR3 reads TGTGCCAGCAGTTACTCGAGTACCGGGACACCCCTCCACTTT. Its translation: CASSYSSTGTPLHF.

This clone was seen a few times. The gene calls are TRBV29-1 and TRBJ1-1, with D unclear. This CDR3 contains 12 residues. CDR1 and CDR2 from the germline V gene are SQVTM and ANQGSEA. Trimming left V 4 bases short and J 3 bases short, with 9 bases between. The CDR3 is CSVAPPDTEAFF. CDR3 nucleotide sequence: TGCAGCGTTGCTCCACCGGACACTGAAGCTTTCTTT.